This T cell receptor beta chain was recorded in a study of identical twins. The CDR3 is made up of 16 amino acids. Per germline, CDR1 GTSNPN and CDR2 SVGIG (reference sequence). Between the trimmed V and J ends, which lost 2 bases and 0 bases, there was a span of 16 bases. One entry per CDR3 protein, called by TCRdb with MiXCR from the 5' RACE reads. The sample yields some 500,000 distinct CDR3 sequences, 9.6% seen once. Study findings and constraints: Among out-of-frame alpha sequences shared by twins, low generation probability occurred in excess. Twins showed weaker excess sharing in their beta out-of-frame sequences.

As for this clonotype: The antigen is not known.

These data are also associated with another study on yellow fever vaccine responses in identical twins.

Sequenced sample: PBMCs. The clonotype originates from a woman between 18 and 30 years old in good health. The chain recombines TRBV30 with TRBJ1-2; weak D call: TRBD1 (6 bases). DNA of the CDR3: TGTGCCTGGAGTCTACAGGGAGGTTGGCCTAACTATGGCTACACCTTC. This gives the protein CAWSLQGGWPNYGYTF.